This T cell receptor (beta chain) stems from a study of T cell responses to AZD1222 COVID-19 vaccine listed by TCRdb under 2021. About the full investigation: TCR sequencing covered 233 trial participants: 207 given two doses of AZD1222 and 26 given two doses of MenACWY control vaccine. Trial participants were enrolled by age into 18-55, 56-69 and 70-plus year subgroups, with roughly 160, 29 and 62 TCR-sequenced participants respectively.

Study-wide conclusions, independent of this receptor: The 56-69-year group was small, and its depth increase did not reach significance, likely because of low power. Conclusions about previously exposed vaccinees are limited, since just a handful of AZD1222 recipients were seropositive for SARS-CoV-2 at baseline. Because no day 14 peak-response samples were available, the repertoires could be characterized only after the peak T cell response. Spike-specific TCR breadth and depth rose significantly after two AZD1222 doses compared with day 0 and with MenACWY recipients. Participants were mostly white British, with more females than males. The authors suggested clonal diversity may have been underestimated. The vaccine-associated CD4 TCRs covered the entire spike protein, and the dominant responses fell in regions 160-218 and 743-854. Nearly half of unique spike-specific TCRs reportedly recognized epitopes outside regions mutated in the B.1.351 and B.1.1.7 variants.

Taken with the paper, the label for time point translates to: baseline before first vaccination. This sample's treatment or condition label indicates: meningococcal conjugate vaccine given as trial control. The vaccinee samples were drawn from two UK trials, COV001 and COV002, one of which was a single-blind randomized controlled phase 2/3 trial testing AZD1222 (ChAdOx1 nCoV-19) in healthy adults. For TCRbeta chain sequencing, PBMC samples from trial participants were taken at day 0 and at day 28 after the second dose. The germline V gene yields SGDLS for CDR1 and YYNGEE for CDR2. A distance of 19 bases separates the germline ends of V and J, which lose 4 bases and 0 bases respectively. From the cysteine through the phenylalanine, the CDR3 covers 17 amino acids. The read is trimmed to its CDR3 DNA, 51 bases read in frame from base 1. In the case of this clone: Its antigen remains undetermined. Base-call qualities are not available, and no considerably larger clone is one nucleotide away.

The CDR3 regions of human TCRbeta chains were analyzed by immunosequencing. As for the authors' bioinformatics: TCRs in the repertoires were matched against a reference library of SARS-CoV-2-specific TCRs that had been generated with the MIRA antigen-specificity platform. Breadth meant the fraction of unique TCRs that were SARS-CoV-2-associated, whereas depth meant the fraction of total T cells that were SARS-CoV-2-associated. Each spike-specific TCR was assigned to its reactive spike region and to a CD4 or CD8 class using the MIRA data. Log10-transformed breadth and depth values were compared by one-way ANOVA with Sidak's multiple comparisons tests. TCRdb provides this immuneACCESS table in a form limited to in-frame rearrangements. Some clones are lacking; in checked studies, under half of them reflect an unresolved V gene, and why the rest are absent is not known. That table supplies the V and J calls and clone size; D and trimming were determined from the DNA. The sample table holds some 150,000 clones, of which approximately 88% were seen once. 3% to 4% of the sample lies in the top ten.

This sequence originates from an adult in good health. Sequencing was performed on peripheral blood, taken on day 0 of MenACWY control vaccination. The chain is encoded by TRBV9 joined to TRBJ2-5, with no D gene named confidently. CDR3 region: CASSFRGNSGHQETQYF. The nucleotide sequence reads TGTGCCAGCAGCTTCCGAGGTAACTCAGGCCACCAAGAGACCCAGTACTTC.